This T cell receptor (beta chain) was documented in a study of T cell responses to AZD1222 COVID-19 vaccine (dated by TCRdb to about 2021). For context, the study as a whole: AZD1222 recipients with second doses at about 4 weeks or about 12 weeks were pooled, because spike-specific TCR depth and breadth did not differ between schedules. Trial participants were enrolled into age subgroups of 18-55, 56-69 and 70-plus years, which contained around 150, 28 and 57 TCR-sequenced participants, respectively. TCR sequencing was performed for about 250 trial participants, of whom 200 to 210 were given two doses of AZD1222 and approximately 25 were given two doses of MenACWY control vaccine.

To note about this clone: Its antigen target is currently unknown. Base-call qualities are not available, and no considerably larger clone is one nucleotide away.

The CDR3 regions of human TCRbeta chains were subjected to immunosequencing. From the authors' description of their analysis: Repertoire TCRs were matched against a reference library of SARS-CoV-2-specific TCRs generated with the MIRA antigen-specificity platform. Breadth was defined as the fraction of unique TCRs that were SARS-CoV-2-associated. Depth was defined as the fraction of total T cells that were SARS-CoV-2-associated. Using the MIRA data, every spike-specific TCR was mapped to the spike region that the TCR reacted to and assigned to either a CD4 or a CD8 class. Log10-transformed breadth and depth values were compared by one-way ANOVA with Sidak's multiple comparisons tests. The clones in this table, taken by TCRdb from immuneACCESS, are in-frame only. Not every clone is retained; where verified, under half of the shortfall comes from an unresolved V gene, and the cause of the rest is unknown. That table supplies the V and J calls and clone size; D and trimming were determined from the DNA. This sample holds some 100,000 clones; 88% were observed only once. The top ten clonotypes cover about 2% of the sample.

The investigation overall reported the following: Because no day 14 peak-response samples were available, repertoires were characterized only after the peak T cell response. After two AZD1222 doses, spike-specific TCR breadth and depth were significantly higher than at day 0 and than in MenACWY recipients. Conclusions about previously exposed vaccinees are limited because only 5 or 6 AZD1222 recipients were SARS-CoV-2 seropositive at baseline. The 56-69-year group was small, and its depth increase did not reach significance, likely because of low power. Nearly half of unique spike-specific TCRs reportedly recognized epitopes outside regions mutated in the B.1.351 and B.1.1.7 variants. The whole spike protein was spanned by vaccine-associated CD4 TCRs, and dominant responses were seen in regions 160-218 and 743-854. Participants were mostly white British, with more females than males. The authors suggested clonal diversity may have been underestimated.

Reading the germline V gene gives CDR1 LGHNA and CDR2 YSLEER. The V and J ends are trimmed by 3 bases and 4 bases, leaving 10 bases between them. The CDR3 sequence holds 13 residues, the cysteine and phenylalanine included. The kept DNA is CDR3 alone, 39 bases in frame from the first base. The time point label of this sample denotes: baseline before first vaccination. Vaccinee samples were obtained from the UK trials COV001 and COV002, which included a single-blind randomized controlled phase 2/3 trial of AZD1222 (ChAdOx1 nCoV-19) in healthy adults. For TCRbeta chain sequencing, PBMC samples from trial participants were taken at day 0 and at day 28 after the second dose.

The sequence is built from TRBV4-3 and TRBJ2-7, and possibly TRBD2, on 6 matching bases. This receptor was taken from an adult in good health. The material sequenced was peripheral blood, taken on day 0 of AZD1222 vaccination. The DNA sequence follows: TGCGCCAGCAGCCAGCTGCGGGGTTACGAGCAGTACTTC. Translated, it reads CASSQLRGYEQYF.